This is a list of T cell receptor beta chains from one sample in a study of T cell responses to AZD1222 COVID-19 vaccine. Profiled with immunoSEQ multiplex PCR; TCRdb holds only in-frame clones, not every one. The sample lists about 140,000 clones; roughly 93% were seen once. The sequenced sample was peripheral blood, obtained on day 0 of MenACWY control vaccination. These receptor sequences come from an adult in good health. CDR3s include the opening cysteine and the closing phenylalanine or tryptophan. D genes are given only for firm matches. A clone size is listed for some rows: how often the clone was seen (once, few, many), or a class if it is expanded.

>15|TRBD2|-|TRBJ2-1|TRBV7-2
CASSPAGGRMLEQFF
TGTGCCAGCAGCCCCGCGGGGGGGCGCATGCTTGAGCAGTTCTTC
>14|-|-|TRBJ1-5|TRBV15
CATSSAVSNQPQHF
TGTGCCACCAGCAGCGCTGTTAGCAATCAGCCCCAGCATTTT
>12|-|-|TRBJ2-2|TRBV5-1
CASSFNTGELFF
TGCGCCAGCAGCTTTAACACCGGGGAGCTGTTTTTT
>16|-|-|TRBJ2-2|TRBV27
CASSFSSRGGAGELFF
TGTGCCAGCAGTTTCTCCAGCAGGGGTGGCGCCGGGGAGCTGTTTTTT
>12|-|-|TRBJ1-1|TRBV30
CAWSEWNTEAFF
TGTGCCTGGAGTGAATGGAACACTGAAGCTTTCTTT
>16|-|-|TRBJ1-3|TRBV25-1
CASSEYGGTSGNTIYF
TGTGCCAGCAGTGAATATGGGGGAACTTCTGGAAACACCATATATTTT
>15|-|-|TRBJ1-5|TRBV28
CASSPAGTVNQPQHF
TGTGCCAGCAGTCCGGCCGGGACGGTCAATCAGCCCCAGCATTTT
>14|-|-|TRBJ1-1|TRBV6-5
CASSYAGQNTEAFF
TGTGCCAGCAGTTACGCGGGGCAGAACACTGAAGCTTTCTTT
>17|-|-|TRBJ2-7|TRBV19
CASSTPTPSGVTYEQYF
TGTGCCAGTAGTACCCCTACCCCATCGGGAGTAACATACGAGCAGTACTTC
>14|TRBD1|-|TRBJ1-6|TRBV5-5
CASSADREYSPLHF
TGTGCCAGCAGCGCGGACAGGGAGTATTCACCCCTCCACTTT
>15|TRBD2|-|TRBJ2-1|TRBV9
CASSVGLAGWNEQFF
TGTGCCAGCAGCGTAGGGCTAGCGGGGTGGAATGAGCAGTTCTTC
>15|-|once|TRBJ1-2|TRBV9
CASSVETVPNYGYTF
TGTGCCAGCAGCGTAGAAACAGTTCCTAACTATGGCTACACCTTC
>14|-|-|TRBJ1-3|TRBV4-1
CASSQDSPGNTIYF
TGCGCCAGCAGCCAAGATAGCCCCGGAAACACCATATATTTT
>16|-|once|TRBJ1-4|TRBV4-3
CASSQEGRRLEEKLFF
TGCGCCAGCAGCCAAGAGGGACGGCGCTTAGAGGAAAAACTGTTTTTT
>15|-|-|TRBJ2-3|TRBV5-1
CASMAGSLSTDTQYF
TGCGCCAGCATGGCGGGCAGCCTAAGCACAGATACGCAGTATTTT
>12|-|-|TRBJ1-1|TRBV5-8
CASTSLGTEAFF
TGTGCCAGCACCTCGCTCGGGACTGAAGCTTTCTTT
>15|-|once|TRBJ1-1|TRBV6-5
CASSFQRAGDAEAFF
TGTGCCAGCAGTTTCCAGAGGGCAGGAGACGCTGAAGCTTTCTTT
>15|-|-|TRBJ2-2|TRBV11-3
CASSPPAANTGELFF
TGTGCCAGCAGCCCCCCCGCAGCCAACACCGGGGAGCTGTTTTTT
>14|TRBD1|-|TRBJ1-6|TRBV27
CASSLGTDNSPLHF
TGTGCCAGCAGTTTAGGGACAGATAATTCACCCCTCCACTTT
>12|-|-|TRBJ2-7|TRBV5-4
CASSFWDGEQYF
TGTGCCAGCAGCTTCTGGGATGGCGAGCAGTACTTC
>14|-|-|TRBJ1-4|TRBV18
CASSPPALGEKLFF
TGTGCCAGCTCACCACCAGCGCTTGGGGAAAAACTGTTTTTT
>15|TRBD1|-|TRBJ1-2|TRBV4-2
CASSPGEGAKYGYTF
TGTGCCAGCAGCCCCGGCGAGGGGGCAAAGTATGGCTACACCTTC
>15|TRBD2|once|TRBJ2-2|TRBV7-2
CASSFSGGAAGELFF
TGTGCCAGCAGCTTTAGCGGGGGGGCCGCCGGGGAGCTGTTTTTT
>13|-|-|TRBJ2-3|TRBV5-6
CASGSTLTDTQYF
TGTGCCAGCGGATCCACTCTCACAGATACGCAGTATTTT
>12|-|-|TRBJ1-1|TRBV5-4
CASSLQNTEAFF
TGTGCCAGCAGCTTGCAAAACACTGAAGCTTTCTTT
>14|-|once|TRBJ1-1|TRBV5-1
CASSLFSPNTEAFF
TGCGCCAGCAGCTTGTTTTCCCCGAACACTGAAGCTTTCTTT
>14|-|-|TRBJ2-5|TRBV6-2/TRBV6-3
CASSTGEGYKTQYF
TGTGCCAGCAGCACGGGTGAGGGGTATAAGACCCAGTACTTC
>15|-|-|TRBJ2-5|TRBV5-1
CASSLRSTFKETQYF
TGCGCCAGCAGCCTCCGGTCGACTTTTAAAGAGACCCAGTACTTC
>13|-|-|TRBJ1-1|TRBV5-1
CASSLDINTEAFF
TGCGCCAGCAGCCTGGACATAAACACTGAAGCTTTCTTT